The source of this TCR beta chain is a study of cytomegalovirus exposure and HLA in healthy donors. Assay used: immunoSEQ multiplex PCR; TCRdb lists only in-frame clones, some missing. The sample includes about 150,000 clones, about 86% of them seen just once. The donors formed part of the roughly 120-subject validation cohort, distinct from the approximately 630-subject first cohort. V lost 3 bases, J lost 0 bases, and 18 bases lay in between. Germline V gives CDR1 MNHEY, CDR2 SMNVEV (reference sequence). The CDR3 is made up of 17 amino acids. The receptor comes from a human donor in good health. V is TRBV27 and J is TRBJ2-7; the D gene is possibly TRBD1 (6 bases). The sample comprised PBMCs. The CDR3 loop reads CASSLSGQPRSSYEQYF. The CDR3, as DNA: TGTGCCAGCAGTTTGTCGGGACAACCCCGGAGCTCCTACGAGCAGTACTTC.